Shown below are 22 T cell receptor beta chains from a single sample sequenced in a study of blood T cell repertoires in COVID-19. Assay used: immunoSEQ multiplex PCR; TCRdb lists only in-frame clones, some missing. The sample contains some 350,000 clones, approximately 84% of which appear only once. Material: PBMCs or T cells enriched from blood (not recorded which). These receptors were collected from a woman in her twenties or thirties who had recovered from COVID-19.

The rearrangement uses TRBV5-1 and TRBJ1-1; D ambiguous. V lost 3 bases and J 5 bases, leaving 14 bases between the germline ends. The germline V gene has CDR1 SGHRS and CDR2 YFSETQ. The CDR3 length is 14 residues. CDR3 bases: TGCGCCAGCAGCTGGAAAAGCGTGGATACTGAAGCTTTCTTT. It yields the protein CASSWKSVDTEAFF. The full variable domain, rest sourced from reference TRBV5-1 and TRBJ1-1, is KAGVTQTPRYLIKTRGQQVTLSCSPISGHRSVSWYQQTPGQGLQFLFEYFSETQRNKGNFPGRFSGRQFSNSRSEMNVSTLELGDSALYLCASSWKSVDTEAFFGQGTRLTVV.

The rearrangement joins TRBV5-1 to TRBJ1-1, with D possibly being TRBD1 (5 bases). The V gene's germline CDR1 is SGHRS and CDR2 YFSETQ. The length of the CDR3 is 15 residues. V was shortened by 5 bases and J by 1 base, with 15 bases between the two germline ends. This CDR3 reads CASRGWNGQNTEAFF. Here the CDR3 DNA reads TGCGCCAGCAGAGGTTGGAACGGACAGAACACTGAAGCTTTCTTT.

The V gene is TRBV11-2, the J gene TRBJ2-1, with D perhaps matching TRBD2 (6 bases). This CDR3 region has 13 residues. The V end lost 5 bases, the J end lost 9 bases, and 14 bases lay between the germline ends. CDR1 is SGHAT and CDR2 is FQNNGV in the germline V gene. Here the CDR3 reads CASSPGLSSEQFF. The CDR3 DNA follows: TGTGCCAGCAGCCCGGGACTCAGCAGTGAGCAGTTCTTC.

The chain couples TRBV12-3 or TRBV12-4 to TRBJ2-2; TRBD2 is a possible D gene (5 bases). The ends were cut back, 4 bases at V and 6 bases at J, with 9 bases in the middle. The CDR3 length is 13 residues. The CDR3 protein is CASSSRGAGELFF. In nucleotides, the CDR3 is TGTGCCAGCAGTTCCCGGGGAGCCGGGGAGCTGTTTTTT.

J is TRBJ1-5 and V is TRBV6-4; TRBD1 agrees at 9 bases. V shed 4 bases and J 5 bases; nucleotides not matched to a gene: 9. Germline-derived CDR1 and CDR2 are MRHNA and SNTAGT. This CDR3 is built from 16 residues. CDR3 sequence reads: CASSGEDRGGDQPQHF. The CDR3 nucleotides are TGTGCCAGCAGTGGAGAGGACAGGGGTGGCGATCAGCCCCAGCATTTT.

This chain links TRBV11-2 with TRBJ1-5; 7 bases agree with TRBD1. The CDR3 has 14 amino acids. The V gene's germline CDR1 is SGHAT and CDR2 FQNNGV. Trimming at V came to 3 bases and at J to 6 bases, leaving 5 bases not matched to a gene. The CDR3 loop reads CASSFTGDGQPQHF. As DNA, the CDR3 is TGTGCCAGCAGCTTCACAGGGGATGGTCAGCCCCAGCATTTT.

A note on this clone: This sample includes further DNA sequences coding for the same CDR3. This sequence joins TRBV5-1 and TRBJ1-5, with 9 bases fitting TRBD1. The CDR3 loop spans 14 amino acids. Germline values: CDR1 SGHRS, CDR2 YFSETQ. V shed 0 bases and J 5 bases; nucleotides not matched to a gene: 0. CDR3 sequence reads: CASSLGTGDQPQHF. The CDR3 nucleotides are TGCGCCAGCAGCTTGGGGACAGGGGATCAGCCCCAGCATTTT.

CDR3 amino acids: CASSVDLQTQYF. CDR3 coding DNA: TGTGCCAGCAGCGTGGACTTACAGACCCAGTACTTC. The chain couples TRBV9 to TRBJ2-5; D is possibly TRBD2 (5 bases). The V gene's germline CDR1 is SGDLS and CDR2 YYNGEE. The CDR3 runs 12 residues. Trimming pared 2 bases from V and 6 bases from J, leaving 8 bases between.

About this clone: One junction end does not reproduce the germline sequence, and a read error may be involved. This rearrangement joins TRBV7-7 to TRBJ2-1, with TRBD2 matching over 10 bases. Germline CDR1 reads SSHAT; CDR2 reads FNYEAQ (reference sequence). This CDR3 spans 18 amino acids. CDR3 nucleotide sequence: TGTGCTAGCAGCTTAGGTCCGACTAGCGGGTTAGGCGGGGGTGAGCAGTTCTTC. This codes for CASSLGPTSGLGGGEQFF. The complete variable domain, with remaining parts taken from reference TRBV7-7 and TRBJ2-1, reads GAGVSQSPRYKVTKRGQDVTLRCDPISSHATLYWYQQALGQGPEFLTYFNYEAQPDKSGLPSDRFSAERPEGSISTLTIQRTEQRDSAMYRCASSLGPTSGLGGGEQFFGPGTRLTVL.

The chain uses TRBV6-5 and TRBJ2-5; TRBD2 matches 9 bases. Germline values: CDR1 MNHEY, CDR2 SVGAGI. The V and J ends lost 6 bases and 1 base, in that order; junction bases with no gene match: 3. This CDR3 spans 14 amino acids. This CDR3 is CASRASGAQETQYF. In DNA form, the CDR3 reads TGTGCCAGCAGGGCTAGCGGGGCCCAAGAGACCCAGTACTTC.

Of note for this clone: Other DNA sequences in this sample translate to the same CDR3. The chain recombines TRBV18 with TRBJ1-1; 7 nucleotides agree with TRBD1. With V trimmed by 5 bases and J by 1 base, 1 base remained unmatched. Per germline, CDR1 KGHSH and CDR2 LQKENI. The CDR3 contains 13 residues. DNA for the CDR3: TGTGCCAGCTCAACAGGGGAGAACACTGAAGCTTTCTTT. This translates into CASSTGENTEAFF.

The rearrangement joins TRBV7-2 to TRBJ2-1; D is unclear. Per germline, CDR1 SGHTA and CDR2 FQGNSA. CDR3 length equals 12 residues. Trimming shortened V by 5 bases and J by 9 bases, and 11 bases separated the two germline ends. DNA for the CDR3: TGTGCCAGCAGCCCGCTAGGAGTTGAGCAGTTCTTC. Its protein product is CASSPLGVEQFF.

The chain joins TRBV19 to TRBJ1-6; D uncertain. Germline V gene data show CDR1 as LNHDA and CDR2 as SQIVND (reference sequence). The V end lost 4 bases, the J end lost 4 bases, and 8 bases lay between the germline ends. The CDR3 is 14 amino acids. CDR3 amino acids: CASSSTDYNSPLHF. DNA for the CDR3: TGTGCCAGTAGTAGCACAGATTATAATTCACCCCTCCACTTT.

The rearrangement uses TRBV18 and TRBJ2-7, with D possibly matching TRBD2 (6 bases). The germline V gene has CDR1 KGHSH and CDR2 LQKENI. V lost 0 bases and J lost 8, with 17 bases in between. The CDR3 extends over 15 amino acids. Here the CDR3 DNA reads TGTGCCAGCTCACCACCGGGGACTTCTGAGACCCAGCAGTACTTC. Its translation is CASSPPGTSETQQYF. The complete variable domain, with remaining parts taken from reference TRBV18 and TRBJ2-7, reads NAGVMQNPRHLVRRRGQEARLRCSPMKGHSHVYWYRQLPEEGLKFMVYLQKENIIDESGMPKERFSAEFPKEGPSILRIQQVVRGDSAAYFCASSPPGTSETQQYFGPGTRLTVT.

The chain employs TRBV28 and TRBJ2-5, with D maybe TRBD1 (6 bases). Per the germline V gene, CDR1 is MDHEN and CDR2 is SYDVKM. The V end lost 5 bases, the J end lost 2 bases, and 15 bases lay between the germline ends. This CDR3 has 15 amino acids. The CDR3 here is CASSRSGTQQETQYF. CDR3 nucleotides: TGTGCCAGCAGTCGGTCCGGGACACAGCAAGAGACCCAGTACTTC.

The rearrangement links TRBV9 to TRBJ1-6; D possibly corresponds to TRBD1 (6 bases). V gave up 0 bases and J gave up 7 bases, with 17 bases separating them. This CDR3 has 17 residues. In germline, CDR1 is SGDLS, CDR2 YYNGEE. The CDR3 spells CASSVEARGTQNSPLHF. CDR3 bases: TGTGCCAGCAGCGTAGAGGCTAGGGGGACGCAGAATTCACCCCTCCACTTT.

The CDR3 spells CASSIGTGVNYGYTF. The CDR3 coding sequence is TGTGCCAGTAGTATCGGGACAGGTGTTAACTATGGCTACACCTTC. The chain is built from TRBV19 and TRBJ1-2; 8 bases agree with TRBD1. The ends lost 3 bases at V and 1 base at J; junction bases unmatched: 4. The germline CDR1 and CDR2 sequences are LNHDA and SQIVND (reference sequence). CDR3 length: 15 amino acids.

This chain links TRBV6-5 with TRBJ2-7, with TRBD1 identical over 7 bases. Germline assignment: CDR1 MNHEY and CDR2 SVGAGI. The CDR3 contains 15 residues. Germline trimming cut 2 bases from V and 7 bases from J; bases unmatched to any gene: 11. Written as DNA, the CDR3 is TGTGCCAGCAGTTACACCCAGACAGGGAGAGGGGAGCAGTACTTC. Its translation is CASSYTQTGRGEQYF.

This chain links TRBV10-3 with TRBJ1-2, with TRBD1 matching 7 bases. This CDR3 has 13 amino acids. Trimming took 10 bases from V and 0 from J; bases not matched to a gene: 5. Germline V gives CDR1 ENHRY, CDR2 SYGVKD. The CDR3 coding sequence is TGTGCCACCGGACAGGCGGCTAACTATGGCTACACCTTC. Translated, it gives CATGQAANYGYTF.

The chain recombines TRBV19 with TRBJ2-7; 12 bases align to TRBD1. Germline CDR1 and CDR2: LNHDA and SQIVND (reference sequence). V shed 5 bases and J 4 bases; nucleotides not matched to a gene: 9. CDR3 size: 16 residues. The CDR3 spells CASSVAPGQGAYEQYF. CDR3 coding DNA: TGTGCCAGTAGTGTAGCACCGGGACAGGGGGCTTACGAGCAGTACTTC.

The table lists this clone with a count of one. The V call is TRBV2, the J call TRBJ1-5, with a tentative D call TRBD1 (5 bases). CDR1 SNHLY and CDR2 FYNNEI come from the germline V gene. The CDR3 sequence is 13 residues long. Trimming stripped 7 bases from V and 7 bases from J, with 14 bases between. The DNA for the CDR3 is TGTGCCAGCACGGGGGGGGGTAGACAGCCCCAGCATTTT. It yields the protein CASTGGGRQPQHF.

This clone came up a few times. The gene calls are TRBV9 and TRBJ2-1, with D tentatively TRBD2 (5 bases). Trimming removed 2 bases from V and 6 bases from J, with 9 bases in between. Germline V gene lookup returns CDR1 SGDLS and CDR2 YYNGEE. The CDR3 consists of 13 residues. For the CDR3, the DNA is TGTGCCAGCAGCGTGGGAGCAAGCAATGAGCAGTTCTTC. It encodes CASSVGASNEQFF.